A selection of T cell receptor beta chains follows, all from one sample in a study of shared clonotypes between healthy human individuals. Here immunoSEQ multiplex PCR was the method, and the copy in TCRdb shows in-frame clones only, minus some. Of about 1.1 million clones listed, 70% to 85% were seen once; the top ten hold roughly 0.83%. What was sequenced was memory CD4+ T cells from PBMCs. The receptors stem from a man in his late teens or twenties in good health. Some clones in this sample may be carry-over from other donors' samples. The conserved cysteine and the conserved F or W are not part of the CDR3 here. A clone size is listed for some rows: how often the clone was seen (once, few, many), or a class if it is expanded.

len: 13
abundance: many
v_gene: TRBV5-1
j_gene: TRBJ2-7
CDR3aa: ASSLGQGESYEQY

len: 12
abundance: NA
v_gene: TRBV4-2
j_gene: TRBJ2-3
CDR3aa: ASRSGGYTDTQY

len: 9
abundance: few
v_gene: TRBV2
j_gene: TRBJ2-5
CDR3aa: ASSVLETQY

len: 12
abundance: NA
v_gene: TRBV28
j_gene: TRBJ2-2
CDR3aa: ASRGQGGSGELF

len: 13
abundance: NA
v_gene: TRBV4-2
j_gene: TRBJ2-3
CDR3aa: ASSQDRVTLGTQY

len: 12
abundance: few
v_gene: TRBV27
j_gene: TRBJ2-2
CDR3aa: ASSLSAGAGELF

len: 11
abundance: few
v_gene: TRBV18
j_gene: TRBJ1-2
CDR3aa: ASSRDSSLGYT

len: 10
abundance: NA
v_gene: TRBV28
j_gene: TRBJ2-3
CDR3aa: ASSFWPNTQY

len: 13
abundance: many
v_gene: TRBV7-6
j_gene: TRBJ1-2
CDR3aa: ASSPIYDRGYGYT

len: 11
abundance: NA
v_gene: TRBV11-2
j_gene: TRBJ2-3
CDR3aa: ASSSVGTDTQY

len: 12
abundance: NA
v_gene: TRBV7-9
j_gene: TRBJ1-2
CDR3aa: ASSLLGRQGGYT

len: 13
abundance: few
v_gene: TRBV21-1
j_gene: TRBJ2-3
CDR3aa: ASSRPGLRTDTQY

len: 12
abundance: NA
v_gene: TRBV12-5
j_gene: TRBJ2-5
CDR3aa: ASGPSGKKETQY

len: 14
abundance: NA
v_gene: TRBV28
j_gene: TRBJ1-5
CDR3aa: ASIPHILGSNQPQH

len: 13
abundance: NA
v_gene: TRBV2
j_gene: TRBJ2-7
CDR3aa: ASSEATGGTYEQY

len: 11
abundance: few
v_gene: TRBV10-3
j_gene: TRBJ2-7
CDR3aa: AISEYRLDEQY

len: 14
abundance: NA
v_gene: TRBV5-1
j_gene: TRBJ1-4
CDR3aa: ASSSNSGGSGEKLF

len: 13
abundance: NA
v_gene: TRBV19
j_gene: TRBJ2-7
CDR3aa: ASSEGLAGTYEQY

len: 15
abundance: once
v_gene: TRBV5-1
j_gene: TRBJ2-7
CDR3aa: ASSPSRPESLTYEQY

len: 13
abundance: NA
v_gene: TRBV6-5
j_gene: TRBJ2-7
CDR3aa: ASSPARWADYEQY

len: 13
abundance: few
v_gene: TRBV7-3
j_gene: TRBJ2-1
CDR3aa: ASSLAGPPRDEQF

len: 17
abundance: NA
v_gene: TRBV27
j_gene: TRBJ2-1
CDR3aa: ASRRLAGTERASYNEQF